The 5 T cell receptor beta chains below were found in one sample sequenced in a study of T cell changes during pregnancy in multiple sclerosis. Repertoires were generated with immunoSEQ multiplex PCR, while TCRdb's copy carries only in-frame clones and drops some. In the table there are fewer than 45,000 clones, roughly 92% of which are singletons. The specimen comprised CD4+ T cells from peripheral blood mononuclear cells, sampled in the first trimester of pregnancy. The receptors come from a female donor with multiple sclerosis, enrolled in a pregnancy study.

The J gene is TRBJ2-7, the V gene TRBV29-1; a weak D match, TRBD2 (6 bases). CDR3 size: 14 residues. In germline, CDR1 is SQVTM, CDR2 ANQGSEA. Trimming took 2 bases from V and 0 from J, leaving 11 bases between them. The CDR3 DNA follows: TGCAGCGTTGAAAGACGGGGGAACTCCTACGAGCAGTACTTC. It yields the protein CSVERRGNSYEQYF.

The V gene is TRBV29-1, the J gene TRBJ2-7; a weak D match, TRBD1 (6 bases). Germline assignment: CDR1 SQVTM and CDR2 ANQGSEA. The CDR3 is 14 residues long. Trimming stripped 5 bases from V and 0 bases from J, with 14 bases between. This chain's CDR3 is CSVMRTASSYEQYF. In nucleotides, the CDR3 is TGCAGCGTTATGCGGACAGCGAGCTCCTACGAGCAGTACTTC.

The gene calls are TRBV5-1 and TRBJ1-2, with a weak D call TRBD1 (5 bases). Germline V gene sequence: CDR1 SGHRS, CDR2 YFSETQ. This CDR3 has 13 amino acids. V was cut by 0 bases and J by 4 bases, with 7 bases left in between. The CDR3 region has the DNA TGCGCCAGCAGCTTGGACCAGGGCTATGGCTACACCTTC. Amino acids: CASSLDQGYGYTF.

The V gene is TRBV28, the J gene TRBJ1-5, with D perhaps matching TRBD1 (6 bases). This CDR3 is 16 amino acids long. V lost 5 bases and J 4 bases, leaving 18 bases between the germline ends. Germline V gives CDR1 MDHEN, CDR2 SYDVKM. CDR3 DNA sequence: TGTGCCAGCAGTCCGACCGCCGGACAGCAGAATCAGCCCCAGCATTTT. Its protein is CASSPTAGQQNQPQHF.

V gene TRBV19 combines with J gene TRBJ1-4; 8 nucleotides match TRBD1. In germline, CDR1 is LNHDA, CDR2 SQIVND (reference sequence). The CDR3 is made up of 15 amino acids. Germline trimming cut 1 base from V and 8 bases from J; bases unmatched to any gene: 6. The CDR3 loop is CASSIGDRGAEKLFF. CDR3 sequence (DNA): TGTGCCAGTAGTATAGGCGACAGGGGCGCCGAAAAACTGTTTTTT. Combining the CDR3 with reference TRBV19 and TRBJ1-4 gives the whole variable domain DGGITQSPKYLFRKEGQNVTLSCEQNLNHDAMYWYRQDPGQGLRLIYYSQIVNDFQKGDIAEGYSVSREKKESFPLTVTSAQKNPTAFYLCASSIGDRGAEKLFFGSGTQLSVL.